Reported below is one TCR beta chain. This clonotype was recorded a few times. Its target antigen remains unknown. There are no base qualities to consult, and no much larger clone falls within one base. PBMCs were isolated by Ficoll-Paque density gradient centrifugation. This sample was taken from a study of T-cell memory formation after mild COVID-19 (dated by TCRdb to 2020 to 2023). Looking at the study overall: Most TCR sequence clusters were specific to one of the two donors. Two young, previously healthy adult volunteers, one female and one male, were included in the cohort. In a couple of donors, T-cell clones that expanded and contracted after mild COVID-19 were tracked by sequencing TCRalpha and TCRbeta repertoires over time.

Here is what the overall study found, with its caveats: SARS-CoV-2 specificity was not confirmed for the second-wave clones peaking on day 37. From day 15 to 85, contracting clones showed balanced CD4/CD8 phenotypes, whereas a second wave of clones that expanded from day 15 to 37 leaned towards CD4+. Contracting CD4+ clones appeared mostly in the CM and EM memory subsets, whereas CD8+ clones were enriched in EMRA. Only a couple of mild cases were covered by the study, and larger cohorts that include severe cases with pre-infection samples were considered necessary. The detection of some responding clones in pre-infection memory suggests that pre-existing cross-reactive memory T cells joined the SARS-CoV-2 response.

For sequencing, an Illumina NovaSeq 6000 was employed. TCRalpha and TCRbeta cDNA libraries were constructed by 5'RACE with constant-segment primers, with sample barcodes and unique molecular identifiers being introduced. Trizol reagent was used to extract RNA from every sample. The libraries were amplified in two PCR steps, and the second step added a second sample barcode and Illumina TruSeq adapters. Libraries were sequenced on an Illumina NovaSeq with 2 x 150 bp paired-end reads. As for how the authors treated the data: With migec v1.2.7, reads were demultiplexed and then collapsed into UMI-guided consensus sequences. With mixcr v2.1.11, UMI consensuses were aligned to TRA and TRB V and J templates and assembled into clonotypes. Clonotypes were classified as expanded or contracted when called significant by both edgeR and NoisET, with noise models trained on biological replicates. For edgeR calls, a false discovery rate-adjusted p below 0.01 and a log2 fold-change threshold of 1 were applied. As an exploratory analysis of dynamics, PCA with hierarchical clustering was applied to max-normalized trajectories of the 1000 most abundant clonotypes. Separately sequenced CD4+ and CD8+ repertoires were used to assign a CD4 or CD8 phenotype to each responding clone. In-frame beta chains were kept once TCRdb had trimmed the public reads at Q25 with fastp and called clones with MiXCR. All rows with the same CDR3 protein become a single entry with the most common DNA and genes. Clone size and V and J calls follow TCRdb, not the original study. Present in this sample are 140,000 to 150,000 distinct CDR3 sequences, about 23% of which were seen just once. Less than 25% of the sample is in the top ten clones.

Taken from the germline V gene, the CDR1 and CDR2 loops are SQVTM and ANQGSEA. V loses 6 bases, J loses 5 bases, and the germline ends lie 13 bases apart. Spanning cysteine to phenylalanine, the CDR3 consists of 12 amino acids. The sequence is cut down to CDR3 DNA, 36 bases in frame from base 1. The sample taken for sequencing was PBMCs or a T cell subset sorted from them (not recorded which). The chain joins TRBV29-1 to TRBJ1-1, with a weak D call of TRBD1 (6 bases match). The TCR sequence derives from an adult woman who had mild COVID-19 (a few samples of this study predate the infection). The sample titles of this study are shuffled in the database, so cell type and time point are left out; the donor was told from shared clones. The nucleotide sequence is TGCAGCGTGACAGGTTTGGTGACTGAAGCTTTCTTT. This encodes CSVTGLVTEAFF.